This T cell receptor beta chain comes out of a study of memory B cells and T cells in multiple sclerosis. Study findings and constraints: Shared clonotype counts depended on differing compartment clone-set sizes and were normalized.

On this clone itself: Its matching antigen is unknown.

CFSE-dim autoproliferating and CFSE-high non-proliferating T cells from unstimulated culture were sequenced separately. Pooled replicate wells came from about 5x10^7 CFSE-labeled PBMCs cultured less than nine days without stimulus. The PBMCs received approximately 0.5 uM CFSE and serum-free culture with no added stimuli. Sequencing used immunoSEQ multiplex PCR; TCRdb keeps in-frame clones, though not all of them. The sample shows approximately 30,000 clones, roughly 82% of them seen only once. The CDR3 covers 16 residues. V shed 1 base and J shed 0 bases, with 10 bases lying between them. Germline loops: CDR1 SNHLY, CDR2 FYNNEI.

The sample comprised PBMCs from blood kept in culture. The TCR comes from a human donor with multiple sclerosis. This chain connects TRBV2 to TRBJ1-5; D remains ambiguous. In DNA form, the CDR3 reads TGTGCCAGCAGTGAAGGAACAGATTATAGCAATCAGCCCCAGCATTTT. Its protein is CASSEGTDYSNQPQHF. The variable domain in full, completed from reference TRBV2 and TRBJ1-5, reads EPEVTQTPSHQVTQMGQEVILRCVPISNHLYFYWYRQILGQKVEFLVSFYNNEISEKSEIFDDQFSVERPDGSNFTLKIRSTKLEDSAMYFCASSEGTDYSNQPQHFGDGTRLSIL.